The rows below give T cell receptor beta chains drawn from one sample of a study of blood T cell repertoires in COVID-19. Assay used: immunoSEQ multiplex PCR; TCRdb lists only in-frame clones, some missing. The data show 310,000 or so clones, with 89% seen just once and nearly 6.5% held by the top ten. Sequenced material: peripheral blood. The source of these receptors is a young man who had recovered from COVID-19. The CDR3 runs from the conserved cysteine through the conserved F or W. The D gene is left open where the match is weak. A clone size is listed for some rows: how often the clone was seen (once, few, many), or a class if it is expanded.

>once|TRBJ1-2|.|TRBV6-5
CASTTDRDTLDGYTF
TGTGCCAGCACTACTGACCGGGACACCCTCGATGGCTACACCTTC
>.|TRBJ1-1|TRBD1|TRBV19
CASRDRSNTEAFF
TGTGCCAGTAGGGACAGGTCGAACACTGAAGCTTTCTTT
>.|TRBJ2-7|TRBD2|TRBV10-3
CAISSPGLAYEQYF
TGTGCCATCAGTTCTCCGGGACTAGCCTACGAGCAGTACTTC
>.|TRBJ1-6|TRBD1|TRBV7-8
CASSPLRGTTFQPLHF
TGTGCCAGCAGCCCCCTCAGGGGGACAACCTTTCAGCCCCTCCACTTT
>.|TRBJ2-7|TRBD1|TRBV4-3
CASSQDLVRTGAYEQYF
TGCGCCAGCAGCCAAGATCTTGTTCGGACAGGGGCCTACGAGCAGTACTTC
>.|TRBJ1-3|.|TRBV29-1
CSVLRGEGNTIYF
TGCAGCGTTCTCAGGGGAGAAGGAAACACCATATATTTT
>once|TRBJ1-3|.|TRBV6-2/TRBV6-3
CASSYPGQRLVNTIYF
TGTGCCAGCAGTTACCCCGGACAGCGATTGGTAAACACCATATATTTT
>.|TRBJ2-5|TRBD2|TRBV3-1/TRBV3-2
CASLREGSDDKTQYF
TGTGCCAGCCTCAGGGAGGGTTCAGATGATAAGACCCAGTACTTC
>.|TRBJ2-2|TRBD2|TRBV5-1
CASSLDSGGSWNTGELFF
TGCGCCAGCAGCCTCGATAGCGGGGGGTCCTGGAACACCGGGGAGCTGTTTTTT
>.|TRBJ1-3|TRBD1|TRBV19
CASIGFRGLDTIYF
TGTGCCAGTATCGGATTCAGGGGGCTGGACACCATATATTTT
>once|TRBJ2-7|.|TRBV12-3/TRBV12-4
CASSSFSEQYF
TGTGCCAGCAGCTCCTTCTCCGAGCAGTACTTC
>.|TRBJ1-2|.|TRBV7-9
CASSSPGSGRGYTF
TGTGCCAGCAGCTCTCCCGGGTCCGGCCGGGGCTACACCTTC
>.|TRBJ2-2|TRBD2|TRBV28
CASSLTGLALNTGELFF
TGTGCCAGCAGTCTGACCGGACTAGCCCTGAACACCGGGGAGCTGTTTTTT
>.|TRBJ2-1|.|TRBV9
CASSAPGGTSYNEQFF
TGTGCCAGCAGCGCACCTGGGGGGACCTCCTACAATGAGCAGTTCTTC
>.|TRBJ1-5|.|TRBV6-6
CASSPSGDQPQHF
TGTGCCAGCAGTCCCTCAGGGGATCAGCCCCAGCATTTT
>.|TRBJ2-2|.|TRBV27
CASSLLADINTGELFF
TGTGCCAGCAGTTTATTAGCGGACATTAACACCGGGGAGCTGTTTTTT
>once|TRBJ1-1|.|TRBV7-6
CASSLYGNTEAFF
TGTGCCAGCAGCTTATACGGGAACACTGAAGCTTTCTTT
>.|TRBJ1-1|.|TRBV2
CASLDSHTEAFF
TGTGCCAGCCTCGACAGCCACACTGAAGCTTTCTTT
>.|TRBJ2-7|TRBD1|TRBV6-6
CASSSTGETYEQYF
TGTGCCAGCAGTTCGACAGGGGAGACCTACGAGCAGTACTTC
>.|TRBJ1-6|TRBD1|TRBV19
CASSNTGGWNSPLHF
TGTGCCAGTAGTAACACAGGGGGTTGGAATTCACCCCTCCACTTT
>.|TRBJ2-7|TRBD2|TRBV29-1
CSVVGSGRYEQYF
TGCAGCGTAGTGGGTAGCGGGAGGTACGAGCAGTACTTC
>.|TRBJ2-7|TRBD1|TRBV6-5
CASTETGAGEQYF
TGTGCCAGCACCGAGACAGGGGCGGGCGAGCAGTACTTC
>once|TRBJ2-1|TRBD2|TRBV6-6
CASSRTSGGYEQFF
TGTGCCAGCAGTCGGACTAGCGGGGGCTATGAGCAGTTCTTC
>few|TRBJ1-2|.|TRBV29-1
CSVVQGRDGYTF
TGCAGCGTTGTTCAGGGGCGGGATGGCTACACCTTC
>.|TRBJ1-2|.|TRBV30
CAWSVGVNYGYTF
TGTGCCTGGAGTGTGGGAGTTAACTATGGCTACACCTTC
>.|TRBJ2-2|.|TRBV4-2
CASSQGLKEGGGELFF
TGTGCCAGCAGCCAAGGGTTAAAGGAGGGAGGCGGGGAGCTGTTTTTT
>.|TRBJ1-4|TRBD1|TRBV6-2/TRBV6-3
CASSRGQGNEKLFF
TGTGCCAGCAGCCGGGGACAGGGGAATGAAAAACTGTTTTTT
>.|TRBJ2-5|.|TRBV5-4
CASSWGGTLTLETQYF
TGTGCCAGCAGCTGGGGCGGGACTCTTACGCTGGAGACCCAGTACTTC
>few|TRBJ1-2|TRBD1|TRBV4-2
CASSPDRAIYGYTF
TGTGCCAGCAGCCCAGACAGGGCGATCTATGGCTACACCTTC
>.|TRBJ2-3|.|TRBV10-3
CAISDAGGVATDTQYF
TGTGCCATCAGTGACGCCGGCGGAGTTGCCACAGATACGCAGTATTTT
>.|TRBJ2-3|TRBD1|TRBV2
CASSPTGGTDTQYF
TGTGCCAGCAGTCCGACAGGGGGCACAGATACGCAGTATTTT
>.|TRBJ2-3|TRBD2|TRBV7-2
CASSSGAGTTADTQYF
TGTGCCAGCAGCTCCGGCGCAGGGACTACCGCAGATACGCAGTATTTT
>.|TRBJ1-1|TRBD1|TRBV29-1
CSVAGGAYTEAFF
TGCAGCGTTGCAGGGGGCGCTTACACTGAAGCTTTCTTT
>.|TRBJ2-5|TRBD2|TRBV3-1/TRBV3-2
CASSQGREFQETQYF
TGTGCCAGCAGCCAAGGGCGGGAGTTTCAAGAGACCCAGTACTTC
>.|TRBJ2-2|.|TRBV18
CASSLSQGPTGELFF
TGTGCCAGCTCACTTTCACAGGGTCCAACCGGGGAGCTGTTTTTT
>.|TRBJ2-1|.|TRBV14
CASSQAGTSAYNEQFF
TGTGCCAGCAGCCAAGCCGGGACTTCCGCCTACAATGAGCAGTTCTTC
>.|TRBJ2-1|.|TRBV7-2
CASSPHRGWGSEQFF
TGTGCCAGCAGCCCTCACCGGGGGTGGGGATCTGAGCAGTTCTTC
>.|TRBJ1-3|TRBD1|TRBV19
CASSVDRGLGNTIYF
TGTGCCAGTAGTGTGGACAGGGGGCTTGGAAACACCATATATTTT
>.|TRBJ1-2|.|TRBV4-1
CASSQDRSQGPNYGYTF
TGCGCCAGCAGCCAAGATCGAAGCCAGGGGCCCAACTATGGCTACACCTTC
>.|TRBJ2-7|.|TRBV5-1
CASSLSGPGEQYF
TGCGCCAGCAGCCTCTCCGGGCCGGGGGAGCAGTACTTC
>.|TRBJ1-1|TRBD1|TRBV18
CASGTGWMNTEAFF
TGTGCCAGCGGGACAGGGTGGATGAACACTGAAGCTTTCTTT
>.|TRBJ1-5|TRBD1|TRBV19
CATGTVSQPQHF
TGTGCCACCGGGACAGTTAGCCAGCCCCAGCATTTT
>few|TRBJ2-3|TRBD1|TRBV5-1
CASSLVSGTGPTDTQYF
TGCGCCAGCAGCTTGGTCTCCGGGACAGGGCCCACAGATACGCAGTATTTT
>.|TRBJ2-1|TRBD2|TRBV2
CASSPRLAGGPTYEQFF
TGTGCCAGCAGTCCCCGGCTAGCGGGAGGGCCTACCTATGAGCAGTTCTTC
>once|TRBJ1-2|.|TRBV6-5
CASSMTATYGYTF
TGTGCCAGCAGCATGACAGCCACCTATGGCTACACCTTC
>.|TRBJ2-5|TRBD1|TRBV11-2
CASSSKTGIPQETQYF
TGTGCCAGCAGCTCTAAGACAGGGATCCCCCAAGAGACCCAGTACTTC
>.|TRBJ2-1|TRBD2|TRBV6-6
CASRRLAGGLGYNEQFF
TGTGCCAGCAGACGACTAGCGGGGGGGCTGGGATACAATGAGCAGTTCTTC
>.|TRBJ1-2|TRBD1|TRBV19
CASRGTGDYGYTF
TGTGCCAGTAGAGGAACAGGGGACTATGGCTACACCTTC
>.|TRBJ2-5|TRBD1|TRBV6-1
CASSEVDRVFGETQYF
TGTGCCAGCAGTGAAGTGGACAGGGTTTTTGGAGAGACCCAGTACTTC
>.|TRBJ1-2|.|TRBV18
CASSLQNREGEGYTF
TGTGCCAGCTCCCTACAAAACAGGGAGGGAGAGGGCTACACCTTC
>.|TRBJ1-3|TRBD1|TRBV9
CASSGDRGSGNTIYF
TGTGCCAGCAGCGGGGACAGGGGATCTGGAAACACCATATATTTT
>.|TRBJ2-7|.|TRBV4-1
CASSQEREIYEQYF
TGCGCCAGCAGCCAAGAACGAGAAATCTACGAGCAGTACTTC
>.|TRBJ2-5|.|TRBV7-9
CASSLISGQETQYF
TGTGCCAGCAGCTTAATTTCGGGCCAAGAGACCCAGTACTTC